This TCR beta chain emerged from a study of identical twins. Among all donors, each was a healthy Caucasian. TCRdb ran MiXCR on the 5' RACE reads and lists one entry per CDR3 protein. The table has around 650,000 distinct CDR3 sequences, roughly 6.6% seen once. For this clonotype: One junction end does not reproduce the germline sequence, and a read error may be involved.

The germline gives CDR1 LGHDT, CDR2 YNNKEL (reference sequence). The CDR3 is 16 residues long. These data also formed part of another study, on yellow fever vaccine responses in identical twins. Turning to that study: Twins reportedly appeared to share part of their vaccine T cell response while keeping part individual.

V gene TRBV3-1 combines with J gene TRBJ2-2; TRBD2 matches at 8 bases. The sample taken for sequencing was PBMCs. This TCR was recovered from a woman aged 18-29 years in good health. The CDR3 here is CACSPRTSLGRTELFF. The DNA for the CDR3 is TGTGCCTGCAGCCCTCGGACTAGCTTGGGCCGCACCGAGCTGTTTTTT.